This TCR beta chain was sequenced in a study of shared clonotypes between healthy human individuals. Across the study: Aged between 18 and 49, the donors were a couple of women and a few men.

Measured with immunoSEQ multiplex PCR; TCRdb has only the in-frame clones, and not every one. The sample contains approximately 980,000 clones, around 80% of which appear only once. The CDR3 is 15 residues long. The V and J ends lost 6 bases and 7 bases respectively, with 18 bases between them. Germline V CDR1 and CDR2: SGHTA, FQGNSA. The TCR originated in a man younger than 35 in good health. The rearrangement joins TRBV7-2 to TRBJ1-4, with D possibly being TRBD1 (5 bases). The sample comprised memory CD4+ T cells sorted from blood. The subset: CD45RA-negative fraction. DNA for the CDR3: TGTGCCAGCAGGTCCTCGGGGCGGGGGACTGAAAAACTGTTTTTT. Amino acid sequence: CASRSSGRGTEKLFF.